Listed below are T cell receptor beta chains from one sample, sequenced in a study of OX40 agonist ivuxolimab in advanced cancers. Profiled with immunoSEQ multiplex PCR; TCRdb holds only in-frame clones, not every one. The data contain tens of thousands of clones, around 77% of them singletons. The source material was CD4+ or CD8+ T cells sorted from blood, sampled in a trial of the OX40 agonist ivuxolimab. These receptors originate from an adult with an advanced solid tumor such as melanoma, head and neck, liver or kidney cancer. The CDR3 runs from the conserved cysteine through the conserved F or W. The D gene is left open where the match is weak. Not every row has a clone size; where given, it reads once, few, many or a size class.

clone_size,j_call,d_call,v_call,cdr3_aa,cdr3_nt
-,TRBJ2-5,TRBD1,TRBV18,CASSPPYPQGDQETQYF,TGTGCCAGCTCACCACCTTACCCTCAGGGGGACCAAGAGACCCAGTACTTC
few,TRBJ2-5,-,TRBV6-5,CASRLRGGETQYF,TGTGCCAGCAGGCTCAGGGGAGGGGAGACCCAGTACTTC
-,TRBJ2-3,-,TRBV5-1,CASSLAGSGTDTQYF,TGCGCCAGCAGCTTGGCCGGCTCTGGCACAGATACGCAGTATTTT
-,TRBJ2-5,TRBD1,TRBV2,CASMDRGTQYF,TGTGCCAGCATGGACAGGGGAACCCAGTACTTC
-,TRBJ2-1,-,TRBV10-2,CASSGAAVARGNEQFF,TGCGCCAGCAGTGGGGCGGCCGTGGCCCGGGGGAATGAGCAGTTCTTC
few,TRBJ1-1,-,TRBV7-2,CASSLTNTEAFF,TGTGCCAGCAGCTTAACGAACACTGAAGCTTTCTTT
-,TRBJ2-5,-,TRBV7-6,CASSFPGPQETQYF,TGTGCCAGCAGCTTCCCCGGGCCGCAAGAGACCCAGTACTTC
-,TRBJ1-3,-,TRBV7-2,CASSLYHGGSGNTIYF,TGTGCCAGCAGCTTGTACCACGGGGGATCTGGAAACACCATATATTTT
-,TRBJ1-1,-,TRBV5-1,CASRDNTAMGSEAFF,TGCGCCAGCAGAGATAACACCGCGATGGGATCTGAAGCTTTCTTT
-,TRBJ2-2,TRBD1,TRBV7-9,CASSSQTGGIYTGELFF,TGTGCCAGCAGCTCCCAAACAGGGGGTATTTACACCGGGGAGCTGTTTTTT
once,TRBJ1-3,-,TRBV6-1,CASSEVGGTSNTIYF,TGTGCCAGCAGTGAAGTCGGGGGGACGTCGAACACCATATATTTT
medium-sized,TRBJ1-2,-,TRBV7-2,CASRFLVREDYGYTF,TGTGCCAGCAGATTCCTTGTCCGCGAGGACTATGGCTACACCTTC
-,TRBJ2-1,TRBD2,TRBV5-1,CASRSGTSTYNEQFF,TGCGCCAGCAGATCCGGGACTAGCACATACAATGAGCAGTTCTTC
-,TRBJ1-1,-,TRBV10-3,CAISSRGEAFF,TGTGCCATCAGTTCGCGGGGTGAAGCTTTCTTT
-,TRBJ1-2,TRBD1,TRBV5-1,CASSDPGQGQRGYTF,TGCGCCAGCAGCGACCCAGGACAGGGGCAACGCGGCTACACCTTC
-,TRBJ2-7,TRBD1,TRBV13,CASSLRTGYSSYEQYF,TGTGCCAGCAGCTTACGGACAGGTTATAGCTCCTACGAGCAGTACTTC
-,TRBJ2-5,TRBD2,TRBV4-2,CASSLRVSGDVETQYF,TGTGCCAGCAGCCTTCGGGTTAGCGGGGACGTAGAGACCCAGTACTTC
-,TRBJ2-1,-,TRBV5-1,CASGTGTELRREQFF,TGCGCCAGCGGCACCGGGACGGAGCTTAGGCGGGAGCAGTTCTTC
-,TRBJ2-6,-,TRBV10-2,CATRAGPGANVLTF,TGCGCCACCCGGGCGGGACCTGGGGCCAACGTCCTGACTTTC
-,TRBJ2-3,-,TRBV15,CATSRDKIARRTDTQYF,TGTGCCACCAGCAGAGATAAGATCGCCCGACGCACAGATACGCAGTATTTT
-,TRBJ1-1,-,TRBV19,CASSKGGGTEAFF,TGTGCCAGTAGCAAGGGGGGTGGAACTGAAGCTTTCTTT
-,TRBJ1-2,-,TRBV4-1,CASSQGRYYGYTF,TGCGCCAGCAGCCAAGGCAGATACTATGGCTACACCTTC
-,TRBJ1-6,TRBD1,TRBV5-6,CASSLFPGGHNSPLHF,TGTGCCAGCAGCTTATTTCCAGGGGGCCATAATTCACCCCTCCACTTT
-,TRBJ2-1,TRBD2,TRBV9,CASSVESVAGASNEQFF,TGTGCCAGCAGCGTAGAGAGCGTAGCGGGTGCATCCAATGAGCAGTTCTTC
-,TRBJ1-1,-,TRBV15,CATSSTYGEYRLQAFF,TGTGCCACCAGCAGCACTTATGGGGAATATCGGCTACAAGCTTTCTTT
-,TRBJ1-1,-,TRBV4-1,CASSHPPGRMNTEAFF,TGCGCCAGCAGCCACCCCCCGGGACGGATGAACACTGAAGCTTTCTTT
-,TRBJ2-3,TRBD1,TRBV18,CASSPEYGTAGTDTQYF,TGTGCCAGCTCACCAGAGTATGGGACAGCAGGCACAGATACGCAGTATTTT
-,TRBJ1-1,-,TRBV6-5,CASSHMNTEAFF,TGTGCCAGCAGCCACATGAACACTGAAGCTTTCTTT
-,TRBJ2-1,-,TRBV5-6,CASSLGIGRINEQFF,TGTGCCAGCAGCTTGGGAATCGGACGGATTAATGAGCAGTTCTTC
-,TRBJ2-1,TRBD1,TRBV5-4,CASSVGTGGGNEQFF,TGTGCCAGCAGCGTGGGAACAGGGGGCGGGAATGAGCAGTTCTTC
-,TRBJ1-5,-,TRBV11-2,CASSRGREGQPQHF,TGTGCCAGCAGCCGTGGCAGGGAGGGTCAGCCCCAGCATTTT
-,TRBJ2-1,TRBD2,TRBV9,CASSATQTSGRGSYNEQFF,TGTGCCAGCAGCGCAACACAAACTAGCGGGAGGGGGTCCTACAATGAGCAGTTCTTC
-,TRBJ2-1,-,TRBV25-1,CASSELGGGRDEQFF,TGTGCCAGCAGTGAATTGGGGGGGGGCCGCGATGAGCAGTTCTTC
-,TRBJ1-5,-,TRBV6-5,CASSYSRSGSNQPQHF,TGTGCCAGCAGTTACTCGAGATCCGGTAGCAATCAGCCCCAGCATTTT
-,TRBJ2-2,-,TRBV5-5,CASSLWTASVPGELFF,TGTGCCAGCAGCCTCTGGACAGCTAGTGTTCCCGGGGAGCTGTTTTTT
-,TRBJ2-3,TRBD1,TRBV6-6,CATRQGRDTQYF,TGTGCCACTAGACAGGGAAGGGATACGCAGTATTTT
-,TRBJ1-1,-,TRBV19,CAREKDGGPYTEAFF,TGTGCCAGAGAAAAGGACGGAGGGCCTTACACTGAAGCTTTCTTT
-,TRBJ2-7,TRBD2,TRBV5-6,CASSLWVAGTYEQYF,TGTGCCAGCAGCTTATGGGTAGCGGGAACCTACGAGCAGTACTTC
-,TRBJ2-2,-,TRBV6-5,CASSFITTGSGELFF,TGTGCCAGCAGTTTCATTACCACGGGGTCCGGGGAGCTGTTTTTT
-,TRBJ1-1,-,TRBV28,CASSLGARNTEAFF,TGTGCCAGCAGTTTAGGGGCGCGGAACACTGAAGCTTTCTTT
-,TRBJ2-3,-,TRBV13,CASSLGEVGTDTQYF,TGTGCCAGCAGCTTGGGGGAGGTTGGCACAGATACGCAGTATTTT
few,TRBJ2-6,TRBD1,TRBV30,CACGQGASGANVLTF,TGTGCCTGTGGACAGGGGGCATCTGGGGCCAACGTCCTGACTTTC
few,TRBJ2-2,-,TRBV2,CASRQAVTGELFF,TGTGCCAGCAGGCAGGCCGTGACCGGGGAGCTGTTTTTT
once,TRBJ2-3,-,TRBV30,CAWSRTGGRQGSTDTQYF,TGTGCCTGGAGTCGAACGGGGGGCCGACAGGGAAGCACAGATACGCAGTATTTT
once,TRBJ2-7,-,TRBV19,CASSNRWGYEQYF,TGTGCCAGTAGTAACCGTTGGGGCTACGAGCAGTACTTC
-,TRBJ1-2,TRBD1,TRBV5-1,CASSLDPGQYYGYTF,TGCGCCAGCAGCTTGGATCCGGGACAGTACTATGGCTACACCTTC
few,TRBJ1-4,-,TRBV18,CASSPSLGPANEKLFF,TGTGCCAGCTCACCCTCGCTTGGGCCCGCTAATGAAAAACTGTTTTTT
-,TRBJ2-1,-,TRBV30,CAWTPVSEVRQFF,TGTGCCTGGACCCCCGTTTCGGAGGTGAGACAGTTCTTC
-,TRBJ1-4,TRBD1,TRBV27,CASSYLGGANEKLFF,TGTGCCAGCAGTTACCTAGGGGGCGCGAATGAAAAACTGTTTTTT
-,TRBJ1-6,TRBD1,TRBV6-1,CASRISGTGVSPLHF,TGTGCCAGCAGGATCTCCGGGACAGGGGTTTCACCCCTCCACTTT